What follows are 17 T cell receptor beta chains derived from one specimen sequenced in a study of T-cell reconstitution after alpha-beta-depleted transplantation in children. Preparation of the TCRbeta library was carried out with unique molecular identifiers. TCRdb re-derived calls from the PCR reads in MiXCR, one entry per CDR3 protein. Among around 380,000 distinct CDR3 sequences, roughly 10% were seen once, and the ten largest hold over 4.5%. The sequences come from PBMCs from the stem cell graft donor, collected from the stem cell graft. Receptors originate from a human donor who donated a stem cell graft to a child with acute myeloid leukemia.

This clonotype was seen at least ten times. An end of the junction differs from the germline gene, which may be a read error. The CDR3 bases are TGCAGTGCAAGAGGGCCGGGGAACATTCAGTACTTC. Encoded protein: CSARGPGNIQYF. The J gene is TRBJ2-4, the V gene TRBV20-1; the D gene is possibly TRBD2 (5 bases). This CDR3 contains 12 residues. From germline, CDR1 is DFQATT and CDR2 SNEGSKA (reference sequence).

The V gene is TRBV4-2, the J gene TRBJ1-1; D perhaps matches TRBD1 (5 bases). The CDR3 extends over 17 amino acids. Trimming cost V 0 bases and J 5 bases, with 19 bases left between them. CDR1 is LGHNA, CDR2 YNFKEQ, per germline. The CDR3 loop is CASSQDAKGNKVTEAFF. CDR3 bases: TGTGCCAGCAGCCAAGATGCCAAGGGGAATAAGGTTACTGAAGCTTTCTTT.

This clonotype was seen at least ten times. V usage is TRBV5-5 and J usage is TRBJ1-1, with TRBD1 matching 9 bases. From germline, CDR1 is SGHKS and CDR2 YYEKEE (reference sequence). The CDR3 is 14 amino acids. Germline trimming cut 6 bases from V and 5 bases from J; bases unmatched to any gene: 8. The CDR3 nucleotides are TGTGCCAGCACCGGACAGGGGATTTGGACTGAAGCTTTCTTT. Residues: CASTGQGIWTEAFF. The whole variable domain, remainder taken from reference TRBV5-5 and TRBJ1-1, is DAGVTQSPTHLIKTRGQQVTLRCSPISGHKSVSWYQQVLGQGPQFIFQYYEKEERGRGNFPDRFSARQFPNYSSELNVNALLLGDSALYLCASTGQGIWTEAFFGQGTRLTVV.

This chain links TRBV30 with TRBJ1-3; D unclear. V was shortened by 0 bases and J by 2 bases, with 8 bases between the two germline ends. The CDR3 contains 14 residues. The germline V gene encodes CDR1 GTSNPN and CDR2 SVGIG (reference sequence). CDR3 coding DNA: TGTGCCTGGAGTGTATCGGGGACTGGAAACACCATATATTTT. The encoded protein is CAWSVSGTGNTIYF.

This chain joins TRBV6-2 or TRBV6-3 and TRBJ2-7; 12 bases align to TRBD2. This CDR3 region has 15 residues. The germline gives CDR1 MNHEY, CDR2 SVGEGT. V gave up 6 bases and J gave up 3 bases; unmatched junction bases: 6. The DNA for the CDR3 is TGTGCCAGCAGCCGACTAGCGGGGGCAAGCTACGAGCAGTACGTC. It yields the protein CASSRLAGASYEQYV.

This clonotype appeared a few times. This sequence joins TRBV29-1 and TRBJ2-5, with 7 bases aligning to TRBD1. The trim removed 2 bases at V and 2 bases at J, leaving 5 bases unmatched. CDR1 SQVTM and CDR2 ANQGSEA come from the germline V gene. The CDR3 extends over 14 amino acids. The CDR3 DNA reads TGCAGCGTTGAAAGACAGGGAGCTCAAGAGACCCAGTACTTC. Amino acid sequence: CSVERQGAQETQYF.

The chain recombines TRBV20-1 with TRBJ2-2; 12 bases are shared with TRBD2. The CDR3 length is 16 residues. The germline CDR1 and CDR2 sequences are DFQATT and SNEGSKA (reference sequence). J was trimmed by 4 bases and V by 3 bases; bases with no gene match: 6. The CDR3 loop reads CSASVLAGGATGELFF. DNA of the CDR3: TGCAGTGCTAGTGTGCTAGCGGGGGGGGCCACCGGGGAGCTGTTTTTT.

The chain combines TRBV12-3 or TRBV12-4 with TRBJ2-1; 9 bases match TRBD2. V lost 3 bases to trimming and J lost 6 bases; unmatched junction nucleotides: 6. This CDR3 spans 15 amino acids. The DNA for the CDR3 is TGTGCCAGCAGTTTTGTGCCTAGCGGGATCAATGAGCAGTTCTTC. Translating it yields CASSFVPSGINEQFF.

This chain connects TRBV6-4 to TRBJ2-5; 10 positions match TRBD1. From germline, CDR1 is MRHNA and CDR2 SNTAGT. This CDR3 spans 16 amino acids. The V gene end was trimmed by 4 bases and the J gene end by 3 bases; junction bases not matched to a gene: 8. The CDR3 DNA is TGTGCCAGCAGTGCCACACCGGGACAGGGGAAAGAGACCCAGTACTTC. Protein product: CASSATPGQGKETQYF.

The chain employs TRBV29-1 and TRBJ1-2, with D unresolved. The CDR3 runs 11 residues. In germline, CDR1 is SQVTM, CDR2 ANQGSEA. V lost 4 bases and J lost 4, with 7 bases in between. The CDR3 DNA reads TGCAGCGTTGGCAGCGGCTATGGCTACACCTTC. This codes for CSVGSGYGYTF. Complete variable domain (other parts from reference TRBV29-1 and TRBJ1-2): SAVISQKPSRDICQRGTSLTIQCQVDSQVTMMFWYRQQPGQSLTLIATANQGSEATYESGFVIDKFPISRPNLTFSTLTVSNMSPEDSSIYLCSVGSGYGYTFGSGTRLTVV.

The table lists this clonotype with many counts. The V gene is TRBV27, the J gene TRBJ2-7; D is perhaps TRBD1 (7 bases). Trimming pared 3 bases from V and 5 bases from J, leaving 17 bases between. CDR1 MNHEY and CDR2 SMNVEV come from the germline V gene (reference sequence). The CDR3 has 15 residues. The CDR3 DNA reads TGTGCCAGCAGTTTGTACCGGGGGACAGTCGACGAGCAGTACTTC. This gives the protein CASSLYRGTVDEQYF.

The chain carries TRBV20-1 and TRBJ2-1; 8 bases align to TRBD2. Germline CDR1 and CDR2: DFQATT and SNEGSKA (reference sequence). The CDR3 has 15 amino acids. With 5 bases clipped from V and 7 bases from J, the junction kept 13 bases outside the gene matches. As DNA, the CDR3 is TGCAGTGCTTCAGGTCGGCTAGCGGGTGAAAATGAGCAGTTCTTC. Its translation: CSASGRLAGENEQFF.

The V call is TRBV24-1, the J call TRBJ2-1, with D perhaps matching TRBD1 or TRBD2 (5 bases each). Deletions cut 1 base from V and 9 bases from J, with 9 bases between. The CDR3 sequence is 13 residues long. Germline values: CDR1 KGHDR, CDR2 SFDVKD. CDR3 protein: CATSDLWGSEQFF. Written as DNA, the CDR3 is TGTGCCACCAGTGATTTATGGGGGTCTGAGCAGTTCTTC.

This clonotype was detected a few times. The CDR3 sequence is CASRPVGTGGTDTQYF. As DNA, the CDR3 is TGCGCCAGCAGACCAGTAGGGACAGGGGGCACAGATACGCAGTATTTT. The V and J genes are TRBV5-1 and TRBJ2-3; 10 nucleotides align to TRBD1. Germline CDR1 SGHRS, CDR2 YFSETQ. This CDR3 is built from 16 residues. Trimming cost V 5 bases and J 1 base; bases outside gene matches: 7.

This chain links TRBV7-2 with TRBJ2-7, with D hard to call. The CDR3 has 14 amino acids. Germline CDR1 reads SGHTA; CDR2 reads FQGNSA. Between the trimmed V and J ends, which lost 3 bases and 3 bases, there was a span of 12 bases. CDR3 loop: CASSFDSPLYEQYF. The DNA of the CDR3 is TGTGCCAGCAGCTTTGACTCACCTCTCTACGAGCAGTACTTC.

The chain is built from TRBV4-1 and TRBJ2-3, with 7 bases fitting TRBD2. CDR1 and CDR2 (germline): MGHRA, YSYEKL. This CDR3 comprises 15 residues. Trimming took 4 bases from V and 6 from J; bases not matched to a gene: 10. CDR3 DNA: TGCGCCAGCAGCCGGGGCCAAGCGGGAAGTGATACGCAGTATTTT. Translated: CASSRGQAGSDTQYF.

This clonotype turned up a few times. The DNA for the CDR3 is TGTGCCAGCAGCGCGGACAGGTTCTCCTACGAGCAGTACTTC. Translated, it gives CASSADRFSYEQYF. This sequence joins TRBV11-2 and TRBJ2-7, with 7 bases lining up with TRBD1. The trim removed 5 bases at V and 0 bases at J, leaving 4 bases unmatched. The germline CDR1 and CDR2 sequences are SGHAT and FQNNGV. The CDR3 runs 14 residues.